The present entry profiles one T cell receptor (beta chain) with its context. This receptor's antigen is unknown. No much larger clonotype is one base removed from it; base qualities were not supplied. The CDR3 covers 15 residues, taking in both the cysteine and the phenylalanine. Only the CDR3 region is kept as DNA, spanning 45 bases read in frame from base 1. V is trimmed back by 0 bases and J by 5 bases, and the junction contains 4 bases that no gene match accounts for. Reading the germline V gene gives CDR1 LGHNA and CDR2 YNFKEQ. To estimate absolute template abundance from read counts, synthetic TCR analog templates were spiked into each PCR. Using the immunoSEQ assay, TCRbeta CDR3 regions were amplified from genomic DNA with bias-controlled V and J gene primers. Sequencing of rearranged TCRbeta segments was done at approximately 20X coverage. As for the authors' bioinformatics: Sequencing errors were corrected by clustering, and CDR3s were annotated against IMGT so that V, D and J genes could be assigned. Only productive TCRbeta rearrangements were used in downstream analyses, excluding out-of-frame or stop-codon sequences. Clonality was computed as one minus Shannon entropy normalized by the log of the number of unique productive sequences. Fisher's exact test with Benjamini-Hochberg correction, at a threshold of adjusted p below 0.01, was used to find clones that differed between time points or between blood and tumor. As stored in TCRdb, this immuneACCESS dataset retains in-frame rearrangements with V and J assigned. A fraction of the clones does not appear; measured against another copy, unresolved V genes explain less than half of the discrepancy, and the remainder lacks a known reason. V, J and clone size are those of that table, while D and trimming were read from the DNA. The sample contains more than 85,000 clones, about 91% of them found a single time. Of the sample, almost 0.95% falls within the top ten clones.

A cohort of around 28 patients with locally advanced or metastatic urothelial carcinoma, treated at Memorial Sloan Kettering on a trial protocol, was included. Peripheral blood mononuclear cells were collected from each patient pretreatment and during treatment, giving between 1 and 8 total time points per patient. The Qiagen DNeasy Blood extraction kit was used to purify genomic DNA from total PBMCs and tumor samples. PBMCs were collected pretreatment and during treatment, and were isolated and stored as previously described. The sample comes from a study of PD-L1 blockade in urothelial cancer (dated by TCRdb to 2016 to 2017). Looking at the study overall: All patients started therapy at some point between 2014 and 2016 and received atezolizumab 1,200 mg intravenously every 3 weeks. About 85% of the 29 patients were identified as males with urothelial cancer of bladder origin, and a prior smoking history was reported by 18 of 29 patients. An ECOG performance status of 0 or 1 was recorded for the patients, and 0 to 3 prior chemotherapy regimens had been received by the patients. Blood samples were analyzed at 3 weeks after treatment start (second dose) and at 6 weeks after treatment start. A median of around 150,000 T cells and some 84,000 unique TCRs was obtained from blood samples, and a median clonality of approximately 0.08 was observed. Somatic, immune and clinical correlates of response to PD-L1 blockade with atezolizumab in urothelial cancer were the focus of an exploratory multi-omic analysis. TCR sequencing covered pretreatment tumor samples and matched, serially collected peripheral blood taken before and after atezolizumab treatment. Durable clinical benefit was defined as a progression-free survival longer than 6 months, and TCR features were additionally tested against progression-free survival and overall survival. In the same patients, pretreatment tumors underwent whole exome sequencing and RNA sequencing in addition to TCR sequencing. Nine patients reached durable clinical benefit, while 20 or so patients did not. Pretreatment blood TCR-seq was available for about 30 patients, at least one posttreatment blood collection was obtained for 24 patients, and tumor TCR-seq was available for 24 patients.

Broader findings and caveats from the paper: Among patients with durable benefit, tumor-associated TCR clones showed greater expansion in peripheral blood 3 weeks after treatment started (n = 22, p = 0.022). A pretreatment peripheral blood TCR clonality below the median was linked to improved progression-free and overall survival. Because the sample size was small (n of about 30) and many of the analyses were exploratory, the results are meant to be hypothesis-generating.

The chain couples TRBV4-2 to TRBJ2-7; 10 middle bases align to TRBD1. The clonotype originates from a woman of 80 years or more with urothelial cancer. Material: PBMCs, obtained around atezolizumab (anti-PD-L1) treatment. The CDR3 protein is CASSQEDRGRHEQYF. The DNA reads TGTGCCAGCAGCCAAGAAGACAGGGGGCGTCACGAGCAGTACTTC.